This T cell receptor (beta chain) was retrieved from a study of T-cell reconstitution after alpha-beta-depleted transplantation in children. This clonotype has a count of ten or more. Molecular barcoding with unique molecular identifiers was used for the TCRbeta library. TCRdb independently ran MiXCR on the PCR reads; one entry per CDR3 protein. The sample holds 600,000 to 700,000 distinct CDR3 sequences, 15% to 20% seen once. The sample consisted of PBMCs from the stem cell graft donor, taken from the stem cell graft. This receptor was obtained from a human donor who donated a stem cell graft to a child with acute myeloid leukemia.

The CDR3 bases are TGCAGTGCTACCCAGAACGAGAAAGCCAAAAACATTCAGTACTTC. This translates into CSATQNEKAKNIQYF. The chain joins TRBV20-1 to TRBJ2-4; D ambiguous. The CDR3 contains 15 residues. V was cut by 4 bases and J by 0 bases, with 13 bases left in between. CDR1 is DFQATT, CDR2 SNEGSKA, per germline (reference sequence).